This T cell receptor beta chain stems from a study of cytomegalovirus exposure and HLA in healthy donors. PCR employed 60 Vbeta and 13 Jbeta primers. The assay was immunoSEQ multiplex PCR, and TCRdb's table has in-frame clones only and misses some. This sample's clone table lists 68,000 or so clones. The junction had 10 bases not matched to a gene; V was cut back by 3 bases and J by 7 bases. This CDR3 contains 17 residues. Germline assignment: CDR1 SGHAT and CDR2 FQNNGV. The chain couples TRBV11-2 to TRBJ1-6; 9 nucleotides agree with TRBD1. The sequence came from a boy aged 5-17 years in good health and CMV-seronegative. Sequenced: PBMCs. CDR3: CASSFLGMGTGNSPLHF. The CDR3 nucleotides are TGTGCCAGCAGCTTCTTAGGGATGGGGACAGGGAATTCACCCCTCCACTTT. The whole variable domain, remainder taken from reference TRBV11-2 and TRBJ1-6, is EAGVAQSPRYKIIEKRQSVAFWCNPISGHATLYWYQQILGQGPKLLIQFQNNGVVDDSQLPKDRFSAERLKGVDSTLKIQPAKLEDSAVYLCASSFLGMGTGNSPLHFGNGTRLTVT.